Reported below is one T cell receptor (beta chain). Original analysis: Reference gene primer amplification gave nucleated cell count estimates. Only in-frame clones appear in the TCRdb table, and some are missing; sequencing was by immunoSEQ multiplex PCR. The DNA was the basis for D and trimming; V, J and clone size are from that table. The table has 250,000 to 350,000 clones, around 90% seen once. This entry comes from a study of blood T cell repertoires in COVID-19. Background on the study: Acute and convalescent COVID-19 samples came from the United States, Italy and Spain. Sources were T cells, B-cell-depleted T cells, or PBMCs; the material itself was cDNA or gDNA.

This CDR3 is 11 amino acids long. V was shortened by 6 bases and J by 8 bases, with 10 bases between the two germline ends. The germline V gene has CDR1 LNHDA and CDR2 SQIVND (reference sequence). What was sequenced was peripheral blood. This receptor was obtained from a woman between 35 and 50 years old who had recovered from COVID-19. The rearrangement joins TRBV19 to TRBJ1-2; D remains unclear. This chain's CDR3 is CASRLGVGYTF. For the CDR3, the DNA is TGTGCCAGTAGATTAGGAGTCGGCTACACCTTC.